Listed here are 10 T cell receptor beta chains from one sample, sequenced in a study of blood T cell repertoires in COVID-19. Data came from immunoSEQ multiplex PCR; TCRdb stores just in-frame clones and leaves some out. The sample carries about 120,000 clones, approximately 86% recorded once. Material for sequencing was peripheral blood. The receptor set was obtained from a woman aged 45-59 years with active or convalescent COVID-19.

The V call is TRBV5-1, the J call TRBJ2-3; TRBD2 matches 12 bases. The CDR3 totals 16 residues. The V gene's germline CDR1 is SGHRS and CDR2 YFSETQ. V was clipped by 3 bases and J by 2 bases; unmatched bases: 4. The CDR3 DNA follows: TGCGCCAGCAGCTCGGGACTAGCGGGCCCCACAGATACGCAGTATTTT. It codes for CASSSGLAGPTDTQYF.

V gene TRBV3-1 (or the pseudogene TRBV3-2) combines with J gene TRBJ2-3, with 9 bases that match TRBD1. Per germline, CDR1 LGHDT and CDR2 YNNKEL (reference sequence). V lost 5 bases to trimming and J lost 3 bases; unmatched junction nucleotides: 9. The CDR3 contains 16 residues. CDR3 nucleotides: TGTGCCAGCAGCAAAAGTCTGACAGGGGGTACAGATACGCAGTATTTT. Its protein product is CASSKSLTGGTDTQYF.

There are a few counts of this clone. The CDR3 DNA sequence: TGCGCCAGCAATACGGGGGGAAGAAACACCGGGGAGCTGTTTTTT. Residues: CASNTGGRNTGELFF. The J gene is TRBJ2-2, the V gene TRBV5-1; 7 bases align to TRBD2. CDR1 and CDR2 (germline): SGHRS, YFSETQ. The CDR3 runs to 15 residues. With V trimmed by 6 bases and J by 2 bases, 7 bases remained unmatched.

V gene TRBV5-1 combines with J gene TRBJ2-7; D call uncertain. The CDR3 totals 15 residues. Germline lookup yields CDR1 SGHRS and CDR2 YFSETQ. V lost 1 base and J lost 0, with 11 bases in between. The CDR3 sequence is CASSLNGRSSYEQYF. In DNA form, the CDR3 reads TGCGCCAGCAGCTTGAACGGAAGGAGCTCCTACGAGCAGTACTTC. The whole variable domain, filled in from reference TRBV5-1 and TRBJ2-7, reads KAGVTQTPRYLIKTRGQQVTLSCSPISGHRSVSWYQQTPGQGLQFLFEYFSETQRNKGNFPGRFSGRQFSNSRSEMNVSTLELGDSALYLCASSLNGRSSYEQYFGPGTRLTVT.

This chain connects TRBV28 to TRBJ1-5; 7 positions agree with TRBD1. V lost 2 bases, J lost 3 bases, and 4 bases stayed unmatched. The CDR3 extends over 15 amino acids. Germline loops: CDR1 MDHEN, CDR2 SYDVKM. In DNA, the CDR3 is TGTGCCAGCAGTTTACAGGGGGTAAACAATCAGCCCCAGCATTTT. Amino acids: CASSLQGVNNQPQHF.

The V and J genes are TRBV6-2 or TRBV6-3 and TRBJ2-3; the match to TRBD2 covers 9 bases. Germline V gene data show CDR1 as MNHEY and CDR2 as SVGEGT. V lost 6 bases to trimming and J lost 7 bases; unmatched junction nucleotides: 11. This CDR3 spans 15 amino acids. The CDR3 DNA follows: TGTGCCAGCAGCCCCTATAGCGGGAGACGGAATACGCAGTATTTT. Protein sequence: CASSPYSGRRNTQYF.

CDR3 amino acids: CASSPTREAYGYTF. CDR3 bases: TGTGCCAGCAGCCCAACTCGGGAAGCCTATGGCTACACCTTC. The chain has TRBV7-2 and TRBJ1-2; no firm D call. There are 14 residues in the CDR3. CDR1 is SGHTA, CDR2 FQGNSA, per germline. Trimming pared 5 bases from V and 4 bases from J, leaving 14 bases between.

The J gene is TRBJ1-2, the V gene TRBV29-1, with D unresolved. V lost 2 bases, J lost 3 bases, and 13 bases lay in between. The CDR3 extends over 14 amino acids. The germline V gene encodes CDR1 SQVTM and CDR2 ANQGSEA. CDR3 region: CSVEKGSGDYGYTF. CDR3 coding DNA: TGCAGCGTTGAAAAGGGAAGCGGAGACTATGGCTACACCTTC.

The chain employs TRBV11-3 and TRBJ2-1, with D possibly being TRBD1 (5 bases). V gave up 5 bases and J gave up 5 bases, with 22 bases separating them. The CDR3 sequence is 17 residues long. CDR1 is SGHNT, CDR2 YENEEA, per germline. The CDR3 nucleotides read TGTGCCAGCAGCCCCGATAAGGGCGTTGCGACAGACAATGAGCAGTTCTTC. This sequence encodes CASSPDKGVATDNEQFF.

A few counts support this clone. The V call is TRBV28, the J call TRBJ2-7; D is uncertain. This CDR3 has 13 residues. Between the trimmed V and J ends, which lost 3 bases and 1 base, there was a span of 7 bases. CDR1 MDHEN and CDR2 SYDVKM come from the germline V gene. CDR3 protein: CASSLVESYEQYF. The CDR3, as DNA: TGTGCCAGCAGTTTGGTAGAATCCTACGAGCAGTACTTC.